The rows below give T cell receptor beta chains drawn from one sample of a study of cytomegalovirus exposure and HLA in healthy donors. Measured with immunoSEQ multiplex PCR; TCRdb has only the in-frame clones, and not every one. The data show some 190,000 clones, roughly 77% seen once. Source material: PBMCs. Receptors were obtained from a woman between 45 and 60 years old in good health and CMV-seronegative. Both conserved end residues are part of each CDR3. D genes are given only for firm matches. Some rows have no size entry. The others give once, few or many, or a class for an expanded clone.

d_gene: -
v_gene: TRBV19
j_gene: TRBJ1-1
abundance: -
CDR3aa: CASSPSQGPGAFF
CDR3nt: TGTGCCAGTAGTCCGTCACAGGGCCCGGGTGCTTTCTTT

d_gene: TRBD1
v_gene: TRBV19
j_gene: TRBJ2-5
abundance: -
CDR3aa: CASRSGGRETQYF
CDR3nt: TGTGCCAGTAGGTCAGGGGGCCGCGAGACCCAGTACTTC

d_gene: TRBD1
v_gene: TRBV6-5
j_gene: TRBJ1-1
abundance: -
CDR3aa: CASRGQGAANTEAFF
CDR3nt: TGTGCCAGCAGGGGACAGGGGGCAGCTAACACTGAAGCTTTCTTT

d_gene: -
v_gene: TRBV7-7
j_gene: TRBJ2-7
abundance: -
CDR3aa: CASSPLTAVGVYEQYF
CDR3nt: TGTGCTAGCAGCCCCCTGACGGCGGTCGGGGTCTACGAGCAGTACTTC

d_gene: TRBD2
v_gene: TRBV10-3
j_gene: TRBJ2-1
abundance: -
CDR3aa: CAISEFAGGGNEQFF
CDR3nt: TGTGCCATCAGTGAGTTCGCGGGAGGTGGAAATGAGCAGTTCTTC

d_gene: -
v_gene: TRBV18
j_gene: TRBJ1-1
abundance: -
CDR3aa: CASSLESAGAAFF
CDR3nt: TGTGCCAGCTCGTTGGAATCAGCGGGAGCAGCTTTCTTT

d_gene: -
v_gene: TRBV7-9
j_gene: TRBJ1-2
abundance: -
CDR3aa: CASSLSGGDGYTF
CDR3nt: TGTGCCAGCAGCTTATCCGGAGGAGATGGCTACACCTTC

d_gene: TRBD1
v_gene: TRBV7-2
j_gene: TRBJ2-3
abundance: -
CDR3aa: CASRHPGQGTGDTQYF
CDR3nt: TGTGCCAGCAGGCACCCGGGACAGGGCACTGGTGATACGCAGTATTTT

d_gene: -
v_gene: TRBV7-2
j_gene: TRBJ2-3
abundance: -
CDR3aa: CASSLTMGHYTDTQYF
CDR3nt: TGTGCCAGCAGCCTAACGATGGGACACTACACAGATACGCAGTATTTT

d_gene: -
v_gene: TRBV4-2
j_gene: TRBJ1-5
abundance: -
CDR3aa: CASSQETGINQPQHF
CDR3nt: TGTGCCAGCAGCCAAGAAACGGGGATCAATCAGCCCCAGCATTTT

d_gene: TRBD1
v_gene: TRBV7-9
j_gene: TRBJ1-4
abundance: -
CDR3aa: CASSSRTGNEKLFF
CDR3nt: TGTGCCAGCAGCTCCCGGACAGGGAATGAAAAACTGTTTTTT

d_gene: TRBD1
v_gene: TRBV30
j_gene: TRBJ1-1
abundance: -
CDR3aa: CAWSVRNRGIVEAFF
CDR3nt: TGTGCCTGGAGTGTTCGGAACAGGGGTATAGTTGAAGCTTTCTTT

d_gene: TRBD1
v_gene: TRBV7-9
j_gene: TRBJ1-2
abundance: -
CDR3aa: CASSSGQDNYGYTF
CDR3nt: TGTGCCAGCAGCTCGGGACAGGATAACTATGGCTACACCTTC

d_gene: -
v_gene: TRBV27
j_gene: TRBJ2-3
abundance: -
CDR3aa: CASSLRRRGADTQYF
CDR3nt: TGTGCCAGCAGTTTGAGGAGGAGAGGCGCAGATACGCAGTATTTT

d_gene: -
v_gene: TRBV7-9
j_gene: TRBJ2-2
abundance: -
CDR3aa: CASSSSGLTGELFF
CDR3nt: TGTGCCAGCAGCTCCTCTGGACTCACCGGGGAGCTGTTTTTT

d_gene: -
v_gene: TRBV27
j_gene: TRBJ1-2
abundance: -
CDR3aa: CASKKEAVNYGYTF
CDR3nt: TGTGCCAGCAAAAAAGAGGCAGTTAACTATGGCTACACCTTC

d_gene: -
v_gene: TRBV2
j_gene: TRBJ2-5
abundance: -
CDR3aa: CASREAGTYQETQYF
CDR3nt: TGTGCCAGCAGGGAAGCGGGGACATACCAAGAGACCCAGTACTTC

d_gene: TRBD1
v_gene: TRBV7-9
j_gene: TRBJ1-2
abundance: -
CDR3aa: CASKTGDGYTF
CDR3nt: TGTGCCAGCAAGACAGGGGATGGCTACACCTTC

d_gene: -
v_gene: TRBV7-2
j_gene: TRBJ1-2
abundance: few
CDR3aa: CASSSSRDFYGYTF
CDR3nt: TGTGCCAGCAGCTCGAGCCGCGATTTCTATGGCTACACCTTC

d_gene: -
v_gene: TRBV6-5
j_gene: TRBJ2-7
abundance: few
CDR3aa: CASSSQGFSYEQYF
CDR3nt: TGTGCCAGCAGTTCGCAGGGATTTTCCTACGAGCAGTACTTC

d_gene: -
v_gene: TRBV7-2
j_gene: TRBJ1-2
abundance: few
CDR3aa: CASSFPGVGSYGYTF
CDR3nt: TGTGCCAGCAGCTTCCCAGGGGTGGGTAGCTATGGCTACACCTTC

d_gene: -
v_gene: TRBV7-9
j_gene: TRBJ2-5
abundance: -
CDR3aa: CASSWGSRETQYF
CDR3nt: TGTGCCAGCAGTTGGGGCAGTCGGGAGACCCAGTACTTC

d_gene: -
v_gene: TRBV7-2
j_gene: TRBJ1-2
abundance: -
CDR3aa: CASSSPWGGGYTF
CDR3nt: TGTGCCAGCAGCTCCCCGTGGGGGGGCGGCTACACCTTC

d_gene: TRBD2
v_gene: TRBV2
j_gene: TRBJ2-3
abundance: -
CDR3aa: CASLGLAGALGTDTQYF
CDR3nt: TGTGCCAGCCTCGGACTAGCGGGAGCCCTAGGCACAGATACGCAGTATTTT

d_gene: -
v_gene: TRBV9
j_gene: TRBJ2-7
abundance: -
CDR3aa: CASSPRPGTLYEQYF
CDR3nt: TGTGCCAGCAGCCCTCGTCCCGGGACACTCTACGAGCAGTACTTC

d_gene: TRBD1
v_gene: TRBV27
j_gene: TRBJ1-2
abundance: -
CDR3aa: CASSPGTGHYGYTF
CDR3nt: TGTGCCAGCAGTCCCGGGACAGGGCACTATGGCTACACCTTC

d_gene: -
v_gene: TRBV7-3
j_gene: TRBJ1-1
abundance: -
CDR3aa: CASSPGGGPMNTEAFF
CDR3nt: TGTGCCAGCAGCCCCGGGGGAGGGCCCATGAACACTGAAGCTTTCTTT

d_gene: -
v_gene: TRBV7-3
j_gene: TRBJ1-3
abundance: -
CDR3aa: CASSPQASSGNTIYF
CDR3nt: TGTGCCAGCAGCCCACAGGCCTCCTCTGGAAACACCATATATTTT

d_gene: TRBD2
v_gene: TRBV5-4
j_gene: TRBJ2-3
abundance: -
CDR3aa: CASSLGGGGVPDTQYF
CDR3nt: TGTGCCAGCAGCTTGGGTGGTGGGGGGGTGCCAGATACGCAGTATTTT

d_gene: TRBD1
v_gene: TRBV18
j_gene: TRBJ1-4
abundance: -
CDR3aa: CASSPLSGTGLYEKLFF
CDR3nt: TGTGCCAGCTCACCATTGTCCGGGACAGGGCTATATGAAAAACTGTTTTTT

d_gene: -
v_gene: TRBV10-3
j_gene: TRBJ2-7
abundance: -
CDR3aa: CAISKPTYEQYF
CDR3nt: TGTGCCATCAGCAAGCCCACCTACGAGCAGTACTTC

d_gene: TRBD1
v_gene: TRBV2
j_gene: TRBJ1-4
abundance: -
CDR3aa: CASRRTGISEKLFF
CDR3nt: TGTGCCAGCAGACGGACAGGAATAAGTGAAAAACTGTTTTTT

d_gene: TRBD1
v_gene: TRBV7-3
j_gene: TRBJ2-2
abundance: few
CDR3aa: CASSLTGGEVTGELFF
CDR3nt: TGTGCCAGCAGCCTGACAGGGGGTGAGGTCACCGGGGAGCTGTTTTTT

d_gene: -
v_gene: TRBV29-1
j_gene: TRBJ2-3
abundance: -
CDR3aa: CSVDTGADTQYF
CDR3nt: TGCAGCGTTGACACGGGGGCAGATACGCAGTATTTT

d_gene: -
v_gene: TRBV5-1
j_gene: TRBJ2-1
abundance: -
CDR3aa: CASSLQASEANEQFF
CDR3nt: TGCGCCAGCAGCTTGCAGGCCTCGGAAGCCAATGAGCAGTTCTTC

d_gene: TRBD2
v_gene: TRBV29-1
j_gene: TRBJ2-7
abundance: -
CDR3aa: CSVEGRGGAGGPPEEQYF
CDR3nt: TGCAGCGTTGAGGGTAGGGGGGGAGCGGGAGGTCCCCCTGAAGAGCAGTACTTC

d_gene: TRBD2
v_gene: TRBV6-6
j_gene: TRBJ2-5
abundance: -
CDR3aa: CASSRGLAASQETQYF
CDR3nt: TGTGCCAGCAGTAGAGGACTAGCGGCTTCCCAAGAGACCCAGTACTTC

d_gene: -
v_gene: TRBV28
j_gene: TRBJ1-1
abundance: -
CDR3aa: CASSSGVTEAFF
CDR3nt: TGTGCCAGCAGTTCAGGGGTGACTGAAGCTTTCTTT

d_gene: TRBD2
v_gene: TRBV11-2
j_gene: TRBJ2-1
abundance: -
CDR3aa: CASTSPGTSGKYNEQFF
CDR3nt: TGTGCCAGCACCTCGCCCGGGACTAGCGGTAAATACAATGAGCAGTTCTTC

d_gene: TRBD1
v_gene: TRBV10-3
j_gene: TRBJ1-2
abundance: -
CDR3aa: CAISETGANYGYTF
CDR3nt: TGTGCCATCAGTGAGACAGGGGCTAACTATGGCTACACCTTC